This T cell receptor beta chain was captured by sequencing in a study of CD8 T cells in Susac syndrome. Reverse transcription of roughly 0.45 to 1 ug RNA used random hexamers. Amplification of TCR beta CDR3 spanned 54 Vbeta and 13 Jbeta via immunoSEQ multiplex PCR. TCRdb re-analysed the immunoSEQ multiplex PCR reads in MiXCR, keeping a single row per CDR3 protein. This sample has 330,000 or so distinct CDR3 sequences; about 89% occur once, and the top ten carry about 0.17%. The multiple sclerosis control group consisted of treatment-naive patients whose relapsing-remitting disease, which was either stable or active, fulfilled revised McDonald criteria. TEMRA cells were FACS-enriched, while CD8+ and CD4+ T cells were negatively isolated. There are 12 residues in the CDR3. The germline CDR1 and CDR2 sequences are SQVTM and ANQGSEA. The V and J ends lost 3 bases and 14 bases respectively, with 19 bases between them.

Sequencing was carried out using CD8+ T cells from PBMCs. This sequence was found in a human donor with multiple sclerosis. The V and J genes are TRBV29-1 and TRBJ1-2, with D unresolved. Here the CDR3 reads CSVELGQASLTF. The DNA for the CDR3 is TGCAGCGTTGAGCTCGGTCAGGCTAGCTTGACCTTC. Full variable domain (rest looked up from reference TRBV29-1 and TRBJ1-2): SAVISQKPSRDICQRGTSLTIQCQVDSQVTMMFWYRQQPGQSLTLIATANQGSEATYESGFVIDKFPISRPNLTFSTLTVSNMSPEDSSIYLCSVELGQASLTFGSGTRLTVV.